This T cell receptor (beta chain) came from a study of T cell repertoires in cytomegalovirus infection. Study-wide points: The cumulative frequency of public TCR beta families distinguished individuals who carried CMV together with the relevant HLA. Across the ex vivo response, the dominant clonotypes were HLA-C-restricted CMV-specific TCR beta clonotypes.

The ends lost 5 bases at V and 8 bases at J; junction bases unmatched: 7. Germline assignment: CDR1 SGHTA and CDR2 FQGNSA. The CDR3 has 15 residues. TCRdb itself ran the reads through MiXCR, one entry per CDR3 protein. The sample lists 150,000 to 200,000 distinct CDR3 sequences, less than 25% occurring once. This clonotype came up a few times. Its antigen is as yet unknown. The receptor's source is a human donor in good health (CMV status not recorded). Some clones in this sample may be carry-over from other donors' samples. The gene calls are TRBV7-2 and TRBJ2-1, with 12 bases fitting TRBD2. The sample here was CD8+ T cells from cultured PBMCs, taken from culture after CMV antigen stimulation. CDR3 loop: CASSALAGGPHEQFF. The CDR3, as DNA: TGTGCCAGCAGCGCCCTAGCGGGGGGGCCGCATGAGCAGTTCTTC.